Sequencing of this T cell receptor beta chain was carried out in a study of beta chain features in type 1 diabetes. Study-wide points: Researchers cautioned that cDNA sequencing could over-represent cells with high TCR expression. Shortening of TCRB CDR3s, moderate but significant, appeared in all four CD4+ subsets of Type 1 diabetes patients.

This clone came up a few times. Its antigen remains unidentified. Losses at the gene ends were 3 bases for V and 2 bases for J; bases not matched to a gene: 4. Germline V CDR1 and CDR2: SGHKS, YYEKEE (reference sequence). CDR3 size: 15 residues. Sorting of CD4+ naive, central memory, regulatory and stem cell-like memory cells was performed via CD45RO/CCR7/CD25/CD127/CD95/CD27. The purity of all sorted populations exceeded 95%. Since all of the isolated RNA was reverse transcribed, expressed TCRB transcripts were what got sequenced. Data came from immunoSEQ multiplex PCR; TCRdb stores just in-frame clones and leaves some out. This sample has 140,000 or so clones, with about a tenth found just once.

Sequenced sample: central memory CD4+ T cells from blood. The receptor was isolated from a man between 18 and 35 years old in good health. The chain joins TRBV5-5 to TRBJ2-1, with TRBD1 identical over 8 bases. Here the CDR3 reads CASSSDRDTYNEQFF. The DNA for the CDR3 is TGTGCCAGCAGCTCGGACAGGGACACCTACAATGAGCAGTTCTTC.